These 31 T cell receptor beta chains share one sample of origin, sequenced in a study of cytomegalovirus exposure and HLA in healthy donors. The assay was immunoSEQ multiplex PCR, and TCRdb's table has in-frame clones only and misses some. The data hold 110,000 to 150,000 clones, with around 89% observed a single time. Sequences were obtained from PBMCs. The receptors derive from a young woman in good health and CMV-seropositive.

This chain uses TRBV28 with TRBJ2-7; no firm D call. V was pared by 6 bases and J by 6 bases, with 9 bases between. CDR3 length: 11 residues. CDR1 is MDHEN and CDR2 is SYDVKM in the germline V gene. CDR3 DNA sequence: TGTGCCAGCAGCCAACTACGCGAGCAGTACTTC. Translating gives CASSQLREQYF. Using reference TRBV28 and TRBJ2-7 for the parts outside the CDR3, the full variable domain is DVKVTQSSRYLVKRTGEKVFLECVQDMDHENMFWYRQDPGLGLRLIYFSYDVKMKEKGDIPEGYSVSREKKERFSLILESASTNQTSMYLCASSQLREQYFGPGTRLTVT.

There are a few counts of this clone. This sequence joins TRBV4-1 and TRBJ1-5, with a possible D match to TRBD1 (5 bases). Germline V gene sequence: CDR1 MGHRA, CDR2 YSYEKL. CDR3 length equals 16 residues. Trimming pared 5 bases from V and 1 base from J, leaving 15 bases between. CDR3 amino acids: CASSIRRGESNQPQHF. The CDR3 nucleotides read TGCGCCAGCAGCATTCGGAGGGGAGAAAGCAATCAGCCCCAGCATTTT.

V usage is TRBV29-1 and J usage is TRBJ2-5; TRBD2 agrees at 12 bases. The V and J ends lost 7 bases and 4 bases, in that order; junction bases with no gene match: 4. Germline V gene lookup returns CDR1 SQVTM and CDR2 ANQGSEA. This CDR3 contains 13 residues. This CDR3 reads CSAVTSGGETQYF. The CDR3, as DNA: TGCAGCGCCGTGACTAGCGGGGGAGAGACCCAGTACTTC.

This clone has just one count. The chain employs TRBV10-3 and TRBJ2-1; TRBD2 aligns across 14 bases. The V segment lost 2 bases and the J segment 3 bases; nucleotides outside the gene matches: 9. This CDR3 spans 19 amino acids. Germline V CDR1 and CDR2: ENHRY, SYGVKD. CDR3 DNA: TGTGCCATCAGTGAGCCGGGACTAGCGGGAGCGGCGGACTACAATGAGCAGTTCTTC. Residues: CAISEPGLAGAADYNEQFF.

In its sample, this clone was seen once. The rearrangement links TRBV6-5 to TRBJ2-1; possible D gene TRBD1, 6 bases. V shed 8 bases and J shed 6 bases, with 17 bases lying between them. Germline CDR1 MNHEY, CDR2 SVGAGI. The CDR3 is made up of 14 amino acids. The CDR3 region is CASHTQGNLNEQFF. The CDR3 nucleotides read TGTGCCAGCCACACACAGGGTAATCTCAATGAGCAGTTCTTC.

This chain joins TRBV5-8 and TRBJ2-7; tentative D call: TRBD1 (6 bases). Trimming stripped 7 bases from V and 6 bases from J, with 11 bases between. Germline V CDR1 and CDR2: SGHTS, YDEGEE. This CDR3 region has 11 residues. CDR3: CASHQGSEQYF. In DNA, the CDR3 is TGTGCCAGCCACCAGGGGAGCGAGCAGTACTTC.

This chain joins TRBV2 and TRBJ2-5, with 11 bases fitting TRBD2. V shed 5 bases, J shed 5 bases, and the junction held 4 bases outside the gene matches. There are 14 residues in the CDR3. Germline CDR1 reads SNHLY; CDR2 reads FYNNEI. In DNA form, the CDR3 reads TGTGCCAGCAGTTTAGCGGGAGGGCCGGAGACCCAGTACTTC. Amino acid sequence: CASSLAGGPETQYF. Variable domain in full (rest from reference TRBV2 and TRBJ2-5): EPEVTQTPSHQVTQMGQEVILRCVPISNHLYFYWYRQILGQKVEFLVSFYNNEISEKSEIFDDQFSVERPDGSNFTLKIRSTKLEDSAMYFCASSLAGGPETQYFGPGTRLLVL.

This chain links TRBV5-1 with TRBJ2-7; 13 nucleotides match TRBD2. This CDR3 spans 15 amino acids. J gave up 5 bases and V 3 bases, and 5 bases lay outside the gene matches. Germline-derived CDR1 and CDR2 are SGHRS and YFSETQ. CDR3: CASSYLTSGRNEQYF. The CDR3 nucleotides are TGCGCCAGCAGCTACTTGACTAGCGGGAGGAACGAGCAGTACTTC.

The rearrangement uses TRBV6-1 and TRBJ1-5, with D perhaps TRBD1 (6 bases). Germline CDR1 MNHNS, CDR2 SASEGT. The length of the CDR3 is 14 residues. V was shortened by 5 bases and J by 5 bases, with 13 bases between the two germline ends. The CDR3 sequence is CASSPGQVYQPQHF. As DNA, the CDR3 is TGTGCCAGCAGTCCGGGACAAGTTTATCAGCCCCAGCATTTT.

The chain joins TRBV7-2 to TRBJ2-2, with TRBD2 matching 8 bases. Germline V lookup: CDR1 SGHTA, CDR2 FQGNSA. This CDR3 is built from 19 residues. With 1 base clipped from V and 7 bases from J, the junction kept 17 bases outside the gene matches. Here the CDR3 reads CASSLGAVGGGPYGGELFF. As DNA, the CDR3 is TGTGCCAGCAGCTTAGGGGCGGTTGGCGGGGGGCCCTACGGCGGGGAGCTGTTTTTT.

The V gene is TRBV2, the J gene TRBJ2-2, with 9 nucleotides matching TRBD2. J was trimmed by 5 bases and V by 4 bases; bases with no gene match: 5. This CDR3 comprises 15 residues. Looked up from germline, CDR1 is SNHLY and CDR2 is FYNNEI. In DNA form, the CDR3 reads TGTGCCAGCAGTGGGGTTAGCGGGGGAACCGGGGAGCTGTTTTTT. Amino acid sequence: CASSGVSGGTGELFF.

This chain connects TRBV5-6 to TRBJ1-4, with a possible D match to TRBD1 (5 bases). Germline lookup yields CDR1 SGHDT and CDR2 YYEEEE. The CDR3 has 15 residues. V lost 3 bases, J lost 0 bases, and 9 bases lay in between. The CDR3 DNA sequence: TGTGCCAGCAGCTGGGGGGACGCAACTAATGAAAAACTGTTTTTT. Translation: CASSWGDATNEKLFF.

V gene TRBV11-3 combines with J gene TRBJ2-5, with 8 bases lining up with TRBD1. The CDR3 is 15 residues long. Germline V lookup: CDR1 SGHNT, CDR2 YENEEA. V dropped 1 base and J dropped 5; count of bases not matched to a gene: 6. This CDR3 reads CASSLGGQGAETQYF. DNA for the CDR3: TGTGCCAGCAGCTTAGGAGGACAGGGTGCTGAGACCCAGTACTTC.

V and J are TRBV2 and TRBJ2-7; 8 positions agree with TRBD1. With V trimmed by 2 bases and J by 2 bases, 2 bases remained unmatched. The CDR3 loop spans 14 amino acids. Germline CDR1 and CDR2: SNHLY and FYNNEI. The CDR3: CASSEQGATYEQYF. The CDR3 DNA reads as TGTGCCAGCAGTGAACAGGGGGCTACCTACGAGCAGTACTTC.

The chain joins TRBV28 to TRBJ2-4; a weak D match, TRBD1 (5 bases). This CDR3 spans 12 amino acids. The V gene lost 6 bases and the J gene lost 5 bases, with 8 bases spanning the gap. Germline loops: CDR1 MDHEN, CDR2 SYDVKM. The CDR3 region is CASRGLENIQYF. As DNA, the CDR3 is TGTGCCAGCAGGGGGCTGGAAAACATTCAGTACTTC.

The chain recombines TRBV4-2 with TRBJ1-4; possibly TRBD1 for D (5 bases). V lost 3 bases, J lost 3 bases, and 14 bases lay in between. The CDR3 runs to 16 residues. CDR1 and CDR2 from the germline V gene are LGHNA and YNFKEQ. The CDR3 DNA reads TGTGCCAGCAGCCAGCTCTGGGAAGGGGCTAATGAAAAACTGTTTTTT. Protein: CASSQLWEGANEKLFF.

This clone occurred once. This sequence joins TRBV11-2 and TRBJ2-7, with 10 bases aligning to TRBD2. Germline CDR1 is SGHAT and CDR2 is FQNNGV. The CDR3 has 15 residues. V dropped 1 base and J dropped 2; count of bases not matched to a gene: 2. The CDR3 DNA reads as TGTGCCAGCAGCTTAGGGCTAGCGGGAGCCTACGAGCAGTACTTC. It encodes CASSLGLAGAYEQYF. The whole variable domain, filled in from reference TRBV11-2 and TRBJ2-7, reads EAGVAQSPRYKIIEKRQSVAFWCNPISGHATLYWYQQILGQGPKLLIQFQNNGVVDDSQLPKDRFSAERLKGVDSTLKIQPAKLEDSAVYLCASSLGLAGAYEQYFGPGTRLTVT.

The rearrangement joins TRBV7-6 to TRBJ1-3, with a weak D call TRBD1 (5 bases). CDR3 length: 15 residues. Germline lookup yields CDR1 SGHVS and CDR2 FNYEAQ. V was trimmed by 1 base and J by 1 base, leaving 8 bases between them. The CDR3 DNA follows: TGTGCCAGCAGCTTAGGGGCAGGGTCTGGAAACACCATATATTTT. Protein product: CASSLGAGSGNTIYF.

The rearrangement uses TRBV6-5 and TRBJ2-1; a weak D match, TRBD1 (6 bases). Germline CDR1 and CDR2: MNHEY and SVGAGI. The V end was cut by 7 bases, the J end by 2 bases, with 15 bases between. This CDR3 has 15 residues. CDR3 loop: CASTPSRTAYNEQFF. The CDR3 nucleotides are TGTGCCAGCACCCCCTCCCGGACAGCCTACAATGAGCAGTTCTTC.

The chain links TRBV2 to TRBJ1-4; unclear D gene. V was clipped by 4 bases and J by 0 bases, with 21 bases between them. The CDR3 length is 19 residues. Germline V gene sequence: CDR1 SNHLY, CDR2 FYNNEI. CDR3 region: CASSVWPSEIVATNEKLFF. The CDR3 nucleotides read TGTGCCAGCAGTGTTTGGCCGAGCGAGATAGTTGCAACTAATGAAAAACTGTTTTTT.

This clone has a single count. The rearrangement uses TRBV6-5 and TRBJ2-6; D gene uncertain. This CDR3 contains 12 residues. Trimming took off 6 bases at V and 11 bases at J, with 11 bases between the two ends. CDR1 MNHEY and CDR2 SVGAGI come from the germline V gene. The DNA of the CDR3 is TGTGCCAGCAGGTCGAGAGAATACGTCCTGACTTTC. The encoded protein is CASRSREYVLTF.

The chain links TRBV7-2 to TRBJ2-5; D might be TRBD2 (6 bases). With 1 base removed from V and 5 bases from J, the gap between germline ends came to 14 bases. This CDR3 has 15 residues. Germline CDR1 SGHTA, CDR2 FQGNSA. The CDR3 DNA follows: TGTGCCAGCAGCTTAGTAGCGGCCGCGGGGGAGACCCAGTACTTC. It specifies CASSLVAAAGETQYF.

The chain has TRBV2 and TRBJ1-2; no clear D. Trimming took 4 bases from V and 7 from J, leaving 16 bases between them. CDR1 and CDR2 (germline): SNHLY, FYNNEI. The CDR3 has 14 amino acids. This chain's CDR3 is CASSAGRAGGGYTF. As DNA, the CDR3 is TGTGCCAGCAGTGCCGGACGGGCCGGAGGTGGCTACACCTTC.

In its sample, this clone was seen once. This chain uses TRBV5-4 with TRBJ1-2; maybe TRBD1 (5 bases). This CDR3 contains 13 residues. The V end lost 2 bases, the J end lost 7 bases, and 12 bases lay between the germline ends. Germline CDR1 SGHNT, CDR2 YYREEE (reference sequence). This CDR3 is CASSFGGVGGYTF. In DNA, the CDR3 is TGTGCCAGCAGCTTTGGGGGGGTCGGTGGCTACACCTTC.

The chain joins TRBV6-1 to TRBJ2-7; TRBD2 aligns across 8 bases. The CDR3 is made up of 14 amino acids. J lost 1 base, V lost 7 bases, and 6 bases had no gene match. The V gene's germline CDR1 is MNHNS and CDR2 SASEGT. The CDR3 DNA reads as TGTGCCAGCAATAGACGGGGGGGATCCTACGAGCAGTACTTC. Protein sequence: CASNRRGGSYEQYF.

The gene calls are TRBV27 and TRBJ2-3; TRBD2 agrees at 13 bases. CDR3 length: 16 amino acids. The ends lost 4 bases at V and 3 bases at J; junction bases unmatched: 4. Per germline, CDR1 MNHEY and CDR2 SMNVEV (reference sequence). The CDR3 region is CASSSRTSGRTDTQYF. In DNA form, the CDR3 reads TGTGCCAGCAGTTCTCGGACTAGCGGGAGAACAGATACGCAGTATTTT.

This chain links TRBV28 with TRBJ2-1; 7 nucleotides agree with TRBD2. CDR1 is MDHEN and CDR2 is SYDVKM in the germline V gene. CDR3 size: 15 residues. The J segment lost 8 bases and the V segment lost 5 bases, leaving 12 bases of the junction unmatched. CDR3 DNA: TGTGCCAGCAGTCGAAGGGTGGCGGGGGTAGATGAGCAGTTCTTC. It yields the protein CASSRRVAGVDEQFF.

The chain links TRBV2 to TRBJ2-1; no firm D call. This CDR3 region has 14 residues. V was trimmed by 5 bases and J by 6 bases, leaving 14 bases between them. CDR1 is SNHLY and CDR2 is FYNNEI in the germline V gene. The CDR3 bases are TGTGCCAGCAGTCCCAGTATTTCGGGCAATGAGCAGTTCTTC. Protein product: CASSPSISGNEQFF.

This chain connects TRBV2 to TRBJ1-2, with 7 bases matching TRBD1. V dropped 7 bases and J dropped 2; count of bases not matched to a gene: 7. CDR3 length: 14 amino acids. In germline, CDR1 is SNHLY, CDR2 FYNNEI. The CDR3 DNA reads as TGTGCCAGCATCGCGACAGGGACAAACTATGGCTACACCTTC. Encoded protein: CASIATGTNYGYTF.

The genes are TRBV18 and TRBJ2-1; 8 bases are shared with TRBD1. Trimming took 2 bases from V and 8 from J; bases not matched to a gene: 2. This CDR3 has 13 residues. Germline V gene data show CDR1 as KGHSH and CDR2 as LQKENI. CDR3 DNA sequence: TGTGCCAGCTCACCAGTGACAGGGGATGAGCAGTTCTTC. Its protein product is CASSPVTGDEQFF.

J is TRBJ2-1 and V is TRBV7-8, with D perhaps TRBD1 (6 bases). The CDR3 is 13 residues long. V lost 5 bases to trimming and J lost 3 bases, with 8 bases between them. Germline CDR1 reads SGHVS; CDR2 reads FQNEAQ. As DNA, the CDR3 is TGTGCCAGCAGCGGACAGATCTACAATGAGCAGTTCTTC. Translated, it gives CASSGQIYNEQFF.